This T cell receptor (beta chain) was profiled in a study of cytomegalovirus exposure and HLA in healthy donors. Study outcomes and limitations: Some TCR beta chains (about 180 of them) were listed as cytomegalovirus-associated.

CDR1 is SGHDN, CDR2 FVKESK, per germline. V was pared by 2 bases and J by 2 bases, with 3 bases between. The CDR3 has 13 amino acids. This clone was detected only once. Its matching antigen is unknown. 60 Vbeta and 13 Jbeta primers were used in PCR. Repertoires were generated with immunoSEQ multiplex PCR, while TCRdb's copy carries only in-frame clones and drops some. The table includes under 250,000 clones, around 80% detected once. The TCR was taken from a man aged 40-55 years in good health and CMV-seropositive. The rearrangement joins TRBV14 to TRBJ2-2; D call uncertain. The sample consisted of PBMCs. This CDR3 is CASSQLNTGELFF. As DNA, the CDR3 is TGTGCCAGCAGCCAACTAAACACCGGGGAGCTGTTTTTT. Full variable domain (remainder filled in from reference TRBV14 and TRBJ2-2): EAGVTQFPSHSVIEKGQTVTLRCDPISGHDNLYWYRRVMGKEIKFLLHFVKESKQDESGMPNNRFLAERTGGTYSTLKVQPAELEDSGVYFCASSQLNTGELFFGEGSRLTVL.